Each of the 20 T cell receptor beta chains below was sequenced from the same sample in a study of blood T cell repertoires in COVID-19. This table comes from immunoSEQ multiplex PCR, and its TCRdb copy is limited to in-frame clones, with some not included. The sample holds a few hundred thousand clones; roughly 84% are singletons and the top ten take just over 6.5%. The sample was PBMCs or T cells enriched from blood (not recorded which). These receptors were taken from a woman aged 45-59 years who had been exposed to COVID-19.

V is TRBV11-2 and J is TRBJ1-2; 8 positions match TRBD1. The CDR3 runs 15 residues. In germline, CDR1 is SGHAT, CDR2 FQNNGV. Germline trimming cut 5 bases from V and 2 bases from J; bases unmatched to any gene: 7. CDR3 nucleotide sequence: TGTGCCAGCAGCCGGACAGGGTTGGGCAACTATGGCTACACCTTC. Its protein is CASSRTGLGNYGYTF.

V usage is TRBV11-2 and J usage is TRBJ2-3, with D perhaps matching TRBD2 (5 bases). Per germline, CDR1 SGHAT and CDR2 FQNNGV. This CDR3 is built from 15 residues. V was clipped by 5 bases and J by 9 bases, with 21 bases between them. The CDR3 DNA sequence: TGTGCCAGCAGCCCTAGGAGCGGCGTGGGATGGACGCAGTATTTT. It codes for CASSPRSGVGWTQYF.

The rearrangement joins TRBV4-3 to TRBJ2-3; 12 nucleotides align to TRBD2. The germline CDR1 and CDR2 sequences are LGHNA and YSLEER. The junction had 7 bases not matched to a gene; V was cut back by 3 bases and J by 3 bases. The length of the CDR3 is 17 residues. The CDR3 nucleotides read TGCGCCAGCAGCCACGCTAGCGGGGGGGCCCGTACAGATACGCAGTATTTT. Translated, it gives CASSHASGGARTDTQYF.

The rearrangement joins TRBV19 to TRBJ1-6, with 9 bases lining up with TRBD1. Germline V lookup: CDR1 LNHDA, CDR2 SQIVND (reference sequence). V lost 5 bases and J lost 5; bases outside the gene matches: 7. The CDR3 has 16 amino acids. The CDR3 is CASSPGQGANNSPLHF. CDR3 sequence (DNA): TGTGCCAGTAGTCCGGGACAGGGAGCAAATAATTCACCCCTCCACTTT.

The chain links TRBV5-4 to TRBJ1-2; 9 nucleotides line up with TRBD1. Germline V gene sequence: CDR1 SGHNT, CDR2 YYREEE (reference sequence). CDR3 size: 14 residues. After removal of 4 bases from V and 8 bases from J, the junction contained 9 bases not matched to a gene. CDR3 sequence reads: CASSGDRDLGGYTF. DNA for the CDR3: TGTGCCAGCAGCGGGGACAGGGACCTGGGAGGCTACACCTTC.

V usage is TRBV18 and J usage is TRBJ2-2; D gene unclear. The V gene's germline CDR1 is KGHSH and CDR2 LQKENI. The length of the CDR3 is 14 residues. The V end lost 8 bases, the J end lost 4 bases, and 14 bases lay between the germline ends. The CDR3: CASGSVQVTGELFF. The DNA of the CDR3 is TGTGCCAGCGGATCCGTCCAGGTCACCGGGGAGCTGTTTTTT. The full variable domain, in which reference TRBV18 and TRBJ2-2 provide the parts outside the CDR3, is NAGVMQNPRHLVRRRGQEARLRCSPMKGHSHVYWYRQLPEEGLKFMVYLQKENIIDESGMPKERFSAEFPKEGPSILRIQQVVRGDSAAYFCASGSVQVTGELFFGEGSRLTVL.

This chain connects TRBV18 to TRBJ1-5; D not certain. V lost 2 bases, J lost 0 bases, and 14 bases lay in between. Germline values: CDR1 KGHSH, CDR2 LQKENI. This CDR3 has 17 residues. Written as DNA, the CDR3 is TGTGCCAGCTCACCATTTGGCAGATCACATAGCAATCAGCCCCAGCATTTT. This encodes CASSPFGRSHSNQPQHF.

The rearrangement uses TRBV11-2 and TRBJ2-7, with 9 bases aligning to TRBD1. The CDR3 runs 16 residues. Losses at the gene ends were 6 bases for V and 7 bases for J; bases not matched to a gene: 16. Germline V gene lookup returns CDR1 SGHAT and CDR2 FQNNGV. The CDR3 DNA reads as TGTGCCAGCAGTAAAGGAGACGGACAGGGGCTCGGAGAGCAGTACTTC. It encodes CASSKGDGQGLGEQYF.

This rearrangement joins TRBV5-1 to TRBJ2-7; 11 nucleotides match TRBD2. The ends lost 6 bases at V and 6 bases at J; junction bases unmatched: 8. Per germline, CDR1 SGHRS and CDR2 YFSETQ. The CDR3 is 14 amino acids. The CDR3 reads CASTPTSGASEQYF. CDR3 nucleotides: TGCGCCAGCACCCCGACTAGCGGGGCCTCCGAGCAGTACTTC.

This clone was observed once. CDR3 coding DNA: TGTGCCAGCTCTCGGACAGGAGGACGCGAGACCCAGTACTTC. Residues: CASSRTGGRETQYF. The chain combines TRBV18 with TRBJ2-5; 7 positions match TRBD1. This CDR3 has 14 amino acids. Losses at the gene ends were 6 bases for V and 5 bases for J; bases not matched to a gene: 9. Germline CDR1 KGHSH, CDR2 LQKENI.

The chain couples TRBV5-5 to TRBJ2-7, with a possible D match to TRBD2 (6 bases). The germline CDR1 and CDR2 sequences are SGHKS and YYEKEE (reference sequence). V dropped 4 bases and J dropped 3 bases, with 17 bases sitting between them. This CDR3 comprises 15 residues. The CDR3 loop reads CASSPRGTGVYEQYF. CDR3 DNA sequence: TGTGCCAGCAGCCCGCGAGGGACGGGAGTCTACGAGCAGTACTTC.

The chain employs TRBV11-2 and TRBJ2-3; no firm D call. The germline gives CDR1 SGHAT, CDR2 FQNNGV. Trimming took 0 bases from V and 11 from J, leaving 6 bases between them. This CDR3 region has 11 residues. The DNA for the CDR3 is TGTGCCAGCAGCTTAGAGTACTGGCAGTATTTT. This translates into CASSLEYWQYF.

V is TRBV2 and J is TRBJ1-5; D gene ambiguous. Trimming took 7 bases from V and 6 from J, leaving 13 bases between them. The CDR3 length is 13 residues. Germline CDR1 is SNHLY and CDR2 is FYNNEI. The CDR3 nucleotides read TGTGCCAGCAACTTTGAGGGTGGTCAGCCCCAGCATTTT. It encodes CASNFEGGQPQHF.

The chain employs TRBV5-4 and TRBJ1-1, with D perhaps TRBD1 (6 bases). Germline CDR1 reads SGHNT; CDR2 reads YYREEE (reference sequence). Deletions cut 1 base from V and 3 bases from J, with 10 bases between. The CDR3 is made up of 14 amino acids. For the CDR3, the DNA is TGTGCCAGCAGCTTGAGCAGGGGAGACACTGAAGCTTTCTTT. It translates to CASSLSRGDTEAFF. Complete variable domain (other parts from reference TRBV5-4 and TRBJ1-1): ETGVTQSPTHLIKTRGQQVTLRCSSQSGHNTVSWYQQALGQGPQFIFQYYREEENGRGNFPPRFSGLQFPNYSSELNVNALELDDSALYLCASSLSRGDTEAFFGQGTRLTVV.

V and J are TRBV5-1 and TRBJ1-2; 9 bases fit TRBD1. Trimming removed 4 bases from V and 3 bases from J; junction bases left unmatched: 7. CDR3 length: 15 amino acids. Germline V CDR1 and CDR2: SGHRS, YFSETQ. In nucleotides, the CDR3 is TGCGCCAGCAGCCCCCTGACAGGGGGGGACTATGGCTACACCTTC. Its translation: CASSPLTGGDYGYTF.

The chain has TRBV7-9 and TRBJ2-1; D gene uncertain. The CDR3 length is 14 residues. Looked up from germline, CDR1 is SEHNR and CDR2 is FQNEAQ (reference sequence). Trimming pared 5 bases from V and 8 bases from J, leaving 16 bases between. CDR3 bases: TGTGCCAGCAGCCCCAATTCCCTCCGCGATGAGCAGTTCTTC. This encodes CASSPNSLRDEQFF.

This rearrangement joins TRBV5-1 to TRBJ2-2; no clear D. Deletions cut 4 bases from V and 7 bases from J, with 8 bases between. From germline, CDR1 is SGHRS and CDR2 YFSETQ. The CDR3 totals 12 residues. Here the CDR3 reads CASSTPGGELFF. Here the CDR3 DNA reads TGCGCCAGCAGCACTCCGGGCGGGGAGCTGTTTTTT.

The chain links TRBV6-2 or TRBV6-3 to TRBJ2-1; 8 nucleotides match TRBD1. The CDR3 has 13 amino acids. V lost 4 bases and J lost 9; bases outside the gene matches: 5. CDR1 MNHEY and CDR2 SVGEGT come from the germline V gene. The CDR3 sequence: CASSFSGGGEQFF. The CDR3 region has the DNA TGTGCCAGCAGTTTCTCAGGGGGCGGTGAGCAGTTCTTC.

V usage is TRBV2 and J usage is TRBJ2-7; 9 bases line up with TRBD1. The CDR3 spans 12 residues. Germline values: CDR1 SNHLY, CDR2 FYNNEI. J gave up 6 bases and V 9 bases, and 6 bases lay outside the gene matches. For the CDR3, the DNA is TGTGCCAGACCGGGACAGGGATCCGAGCAGTACTTC. Amino acids: CARPGQGSEQYF.

The J gene is TRBJ1-4, the V gene TRBV19; D is perhaps TRBD1 (5 bases). Deletions cut 0 bases from V and 5 bases from J, with 10 bases between. The CDR3 contains 15 residues. Looked up from germline, CDR1 is LNHDA and CDR2 is SQIVND (reference sequence). CDR3 coding DNA: TGTGCCAGTAGTATAGAGGCGGGGCCCAATGAAAAACTGTTTTTT. Translating gives CASSIEAGPNEKLFF.